These 13 T cell receptor beta chains share one sample of origin, sequenced in a study of blood T cell repertoires in COVID-19. Profiled with immunoSEQ multiplex PCR; TCRdb holds only in-frame clones, not every one. The sample shows about 220,000 clones, roughly 80% of them seen only once. Sample: peripheral blood. The receptors shown here come from a human donor in a cohort sampled during active COVID-19.

In DNA, the CDR3 is TGTGCCAGCATCATGGACAGCAAGAAATCTAATGAAAAACTGTTTTTT. Its protein is CASIMDSKKSNEKLFF. The chain has TRBV28 and TRBJ1-4; D perhaps matches TRBD1 (6 bases). Germline V gives CDR1 MDHEN, CDR2 SYDVKM. With 7 bases removed from V and 3 bases from J, the gap between germline ends came to 18 bases. The CDR3 spans 16 residues.

J is TRBJ1-1 and V is TRBV6-6; tentative D call: TRBD1 (5 bases). The CDR3 is 14 amino acids. V lost 7 bases and J lost 1, with 13 bases in between. Germline-derived CDR1 and CDR2 are MNHNY and SVGAGI (reference sequence). CDR3: CASKSGGTNTEAFF. The CDR3 DNA reads as TGTGCCAGCAAATCGGGGGGTACGAACACTGAAGCTTTCTTT.

The chain employs TRBV13 and TRBJ2-7; D unclear. V gave up 5 bases and J gave up 4 bases, with 18 bases separating them. The CDR3 is 15 amino acids. Germline CDR1 PRHDT, CDR2 FYEKMQ (reference sequence). The CDR3 DNA reads as TGTGCCAGCAGCCCGCGAGTGGGCCCGGTATACGAGCAGTACTTC. Translating gives CASSPRVGPVYEQYF. The variable domain in full, completed from reference TRBV13 and TRBJ2-7, reads AAGVIQSPRHLIKEKRETATLKCYPIPRHDTVYWYQQGPGQDPQFLISFYEKMQSDKGSIPDRFSAQQFSDYHSELNMSSLELGDSALYFCASSPRVGPVYEQYFGPGTRLTVT.

The sample holds a few counts of this clone. This sequence joins TRBV10-3 and TRBJ1-5; 10 bases line up with TRBD1. Germline CDR1 reads ENHRY; CDR2 reads SYGVKD. The junction had 2 bases not matched to a gene; V was cut back by 0 bases and J by 3 bases. This CDR3 contains 16 residues. The CDR3 DNA is TGTGCCATCAGTGAGTCGGGACAGGGGTCCAATCAGCCCCAGCATTTT. The encoded protein is CAISESGQGSNQPQHF.

DNA of the CDR3: TGTGCCAGCTCACCACTATCAGGGGGGGCTTTCTTT. Its protein product is CASSPLSGGAFF. This chain connects TRBV18 to TRBJ1-1, with 7 bases identical to TRBD1. V lost 1 base to trimming and J lost 11 bases; unmatched junction nucleotides: 4. Germline CDR1 reads KGHSH; CDR2 reads LQKENI. The CDR3 totals 12 residues. Using reference TRBV18 and TRBJ1-1 for the parts outside the CDR3, the full variable domain is NAGVMQNPRHLVRRRGQEARLRCSPMKGHSHVYWYRQLPEEGLKFMVYLQKENIIDESGMPKERFSAEFPKEGPSILRIQQVVRGDSAAYFCASSPLSGGAFFGQGTRLTVV.

The chain couples TRBV27 to TRBJ2-5, with 7 bases matching TRBD1. J was trimmed by 2 bases and V by 4 bases; bases with no gene match: 4. The CDR3 loop spans 14 amino acids. CDR1 is MNHEY, CDR2 SMNVEV, per germline (reference sequence). The CDR3, as DNA: TGTGCCAGCAGTTCCCTCAGGGGGCAAGAGACCCAGTACTTC. Its protein is CASSSLRGQETQYF.

The V gene is TRBV28, the J gene TRBJ1-1, with a possible D match to TRBD1 (5 bases). Germline assignment: CDR1 MDHEN and CDR2 SYDVKM. V was pared by 2 bases and J by 2 bases, with 12 bases between. This CDR3 comprises 15 residues. The DNA of the CDR3 is TGTGCCAGCAGTTTAGGGGGGAGTGGCAACACTGAAGCTTTCTTT. This encodes CASSLGGSGNTEAFF. The full variable domain, with the rest looked up from reference TRBV28 and TRBJ1-1, is DVKVTQSSRYLVKRTGEKVFLECVQDMDHENMFWYRQDPGLGLRLIYFSYDVKMKEKGDIPEGYSVSREKKERFSLILESASTNQTSMYLCASSLGGSGNTEAFFGQGTRLTVV.

This clone showed up just a few times. The chain is built from TRBV20-1 and TRBJ2-1; D gene unclear. CDR3 length: 11 residues. Trimming stripped 3 bases from V and 7 bases from J, with 7 bases between. Germline V gene lookup returns CDR1 DFQATT and CDR2 SNEGSKA (reference sequence). CDR3 in DNA: TGCAGTGCTAGTCCCCAGAATGAGCAGTTCTTC. Translated, it gives CSASPQNEQFF.

The rearrangement joins TRBV4-1 to TRBJ2-7; possibly TRBD2 for D (5 bases). The CDR3 spans 14 residues. The germline V gene encodes CDR1 MGHRA and CDR2 YSYEKL. Trimming removed 0 bases at V and 3 bases at J, with 9 bases between. The CDR3 loop reads CASSQDGGYYEQYF. CDR3 DNA: TGCGCCAGCAGCCAAGACGGAGGTTACTACGAGCAGTACTTC.

This chain uses TRBV7-6 with TRBJ1-3; 12 bases fit TRBD1. The germline gives CDR1 SGHVS, CDR2 FNYEAQ. V lost 5 bases, J lost 3 bases, and 8 bases stayed unmatched. The CDR3 has 17 residues. This CDR3 is CASSRSGTGGFGNTIYF. The CDR3 nucleotides are TGTGCCAGCAGCCGGTCCGGGACAGGGGGCTTTGGAAACACCATATATTTT. The variable domain in full, with the rest retrieved from reference TRBV7-6 and TRBJ1-3, is GAGVSQSPRYKVTKRGQDVALRCDPISGHVSLYWYRQALGQGPEFLTYFNYEAQQDKSGLPNDRFSAERPEGSISTLTIQRTEQRDSAMYRCASSRSGTGGFGNTIYFGEGSWLTVV.

On this clone: This same CDR3 is encoded by further DNA sequences in the sample. The chain combines TRBV5-4 with TRBJ2-1; D perhaps matches TRBD1 (5 bases). Germline CDR1 is SGHNT and CDR2 is YYREEE (reference sequence). Trimming removed 0 bases at V and 7 bases at J, with 11 bases between. CDR3 length equals 14 residues. The CDR3 loop is CASSLGQGENEQFF. The CDR3 nucleotides read TGTGCCAGCAGCTTGGGGCAGGGTGAAAATGAGCAGTTCTTC.

Only one count was recorded for this clone. V is TRBV5-4 and J is TRBJ1-6, with D hard to call. V gave up 2 bases and J gave up 5 bases, with 8 bases separating them. There are 14 residues in the CDR3. CDR1 and CDR2 from the germline V gene are SGHNT and YYREEE (reference sequence). In DNA, the CDR3 is TGTGCCAGCAGCTTTTTACAGAATAATTCACCCCTCCACTTT. This encodes CASSFLQNNSPLHF.

This clone was seen a handful of times. The chain recombines TRBV28 with TRBJ1-5; D unresolved. Per the germline V gene, CDR1 is MDHEN and CDR2 is SYDVKM. The CDR3 covers 14 residues. V was pared by 7 bases and J by 2 bases, with 12 bases between. The CDR3 reads CASTNAGRNQPQHF. The CDR3 DNA reads as TGTGCCAGCACGAATGCGGGTCGCAATCAGCCCCAGCATTTT.